Given below is one TCR beta chain in context. As yet, its antigen is unknown. This entry comes from a study of OX40 agonist ivuxolimab in advanced cancers. Study-level background: Dose-escalation patients had hepatocellular carcinoma, melanoma, renal cell or head and neck cancer. Broader study findings: Researchers did not establish what antigens the expanded peripheral T cells target. Both blood CD4+ and CD8+ T cells showed clonal growth by week 6 at 0.1 to 3.0 mg/kg. Among the lowest peripheral clonal expansion occurred in 0.1-3.0 mg/kg partial responders.

Sequenced by immunoSEQ multiplex PCR; TCRdb stores in-frame clones only, minus some. This sample has 52,000 or so clones; 84% occur once, and the top ten carry around 0.65%. This CDR3 has 12 amino acids. The germline V gene has CDR1 SEHNR and CDR2 FQNEAQ (reference sequence). Deletions cut 3 bases from V and 9 bases from J, with 6 bases between. V is TRBV7-9 and J is TRBJ1-6, with D possibly matching TRBD1 (6 bases). The sequencing here drew on CD4+ or CD8+ T cells sorted from blood, taken in a trial of the OX40 agonist ivuxolimab. The clonotype comes from an adult with an advanced solid tumor such as melanoma, head and neck, liver or kidney cancer. Here the CDR3 reads CASSFRGSPLHF. The DNA for the CDR3 is TGTGCCAGCAGCTTCAGGGGTTCACCCCTCCACTTT.